These 16 T cell receptor beta chains share one sample of origin, sequenced in a study of blood T cell repertoires in COVID-19. Data came from immunoSEQ multiplex PCR; TCRdb stores just in-frame clones and leaves some out. The table records about 130,000 clones, 80% to 85% of them present only once. Input material: PBMCs or T cells enriched from blood (not recorded which). The receptors here all came from a man aged 30-40 years who had recovered from COVID-19.

A note on this clone: Within the sample, other DNA sequences also encode this same CDR3. V is TRBV3-1 (or the pseudogene TRBV3-2) and J is TRBJ2-5, with TRBD2 matching over 9 bases. The CDR3 covers 15 residues. Germline values: CDR1 LGHDT, CDR2 YNNKEL (reference sequence). Unmatched junction bases numbered 2, after V lost 1 base and J lost 2 bases. For the CDR3, the DNA is TGTGCCAGCAGCCAAGGCCTAGCGGGGCAAGAGACCCAGTACTTC. Translating it yields CASSQGLAGQETQYF.

This clone occurred once. The V and J genes are TRBV10-3 and TRBJ2-1; D remains unclear. This CDR3 has 15 residues. With 6 bases removed from V and 5 bases from J, the gap between germline ends came to 17 bases. Germline V CDR1 and CDR2: ENHRY, SYGVKD. The CDR3: CAIRLESLIDNEQFF. In nucleotides, the CDR3 is TGTGCCATCAGGCTAGAGTCGCTGATTGACAATGAGCAGTTCTTC.

This clone occurred once. This chain links TRBV2 with TRBJ2-2, with D maybe TRBD1 (5 bases). This CDR3 spans 16 amino acids. The germline V and J ends were trimmed by 3 bases and 7 bases, with 18 bases remaining between them. Germline V gene sequence: CDR1 SNHLY, CDR2 FYNNEI. The CDR3 protein is CASSDVGAGSVGELFF. In DNA, the CDR3 is TGTGCCAGCAGTGATGTCGGCGCAGGGTCAGTCGGGGAGCTGTTTTTT.

The V gene is TRBV9, the J gene TRBJ2-7, with 12 bases matching TRBD2. The CDR3 runs 15 residues. The V segment lost 0 bases and the J segment 3 bases; nucleotides outside the gene matches: 1. Per germline, CDR1 SGDLS and CDR2 YYNGEE. CDR3 in amino acids: CASSVGTSGNYEQYF. CDR3 in DNA: TGTGCCAGCAGCGTAGGGACTAGCGGGAACTACGAGCAGTACTTC.

The count of this clone is one. The rearrangement joins TRBV7-9 to TRBJ1-2, with 7 bases aligning to TRBD1. CDR1 is SEHNR, CDR2 FQNEAQ, per germline (reference sequence). J lost 6 bases, V lost 5 bases, and 9 bases had no gene match. The CDR3 totals 14 residues. CDR3 DNA: TGTGCCAGCAGCCCCGGGAGAGGGGGCGATGGCTACACCTTC. Translation gives CASSPGRGGDGYTF.

The rearrangement joins TRBV19 to TRBJ2-1; D perhaps matches TRBD2 (6 bases). The CDR3 has 13 amino acids. Germline loops: CDR1 LNHDA, CDR2 SQIVND (reference sequence). V was pared by 5 bases and J by 5 bases, with 10 bases between. In DNA form, the CDR3 reads TGTGCCAGTAGTTATAGCGGAAACAATGAGCAGTTCTTC. Translation gives CASSYSGNNEQFF.

This clone was observed a single time. This sequence joins TRBV19 and TRBJ2-1; 9 bases fit TRBD1. This CDR3 contains 14 residues. J lost 8 bases, V lost 5 bases, and 7 bases had no gene match. Germline lookup yields CDR1 LNHDA and CDR2 SQIVND (reference sequence). CDR3 DNA sequence: TGTGCCAGTAGTCCGGGACAGGGAACCGATGAGCAGTTCTTC. Translation gives CASSPGQGTDEQFF.

This clone was found once. The chain links TRBV5-1 to TRBJ2-2; 12 positions agree with TRBD2. V shed 2 bases, J shed 7 bases, and the junction held 15 bases outside the gene matches. Germline CDR1 is SGHRS and CDR2 is YFSETQ. This CDR3 has 19 residues. In nucleotides, the CDR3 is TGCGCCAGCAGCTTCCCCCTAGCGGGAGGGAAAGAGGTACGCGGGGAGCTGTTTTTT. Protein product: CASSFPLAGGKEVRGELFF. Filled out from reference TRBV5-1 and TRBJ2-2, the complete variable domain reads KAGVTQTPRYLIKTRGQQVTLSCSPISGHRSVSWYQQTPGQGLQFLFEYFSETQRNKGNFPGRFSGRQFSNSRSEMNVSTLELGDSALYLCASSFPLAGGKEVRGELFFGEGSRLTVL.

The chain has TRBV18 and TRBJ1-5; maybe TRBD1 (6 bases). The CDR3 loop spans 14 amino acids. V was trimmed by 3 bases and J by 11 bases, leaving 17 bases between them. CDR1 is KGHSH and CDR2 is LQKENI in the germline V gene. This chain's CDR3 is CASSPLRGPGSQHF. DNA of the CDR3: TGTGCCAGCTCACCCCTCAGGGGTCCCGGGTCCCAGCATTTT.

The chain has TRBV5-5 and TRBJ1-2, with 9 bases aligning to TRBD1. The junction had 6 bases not matched to a gene; V was cut back by 7 bases and J by 2 bases. The CDR3 runs to 14 residues. From germline, CDR1 is SGHKS and CDR2 YYEKEE (reference sequence). CDR3 DNA: TGTGCCAGCGCCAAGGACAGGGGCAACTATGGCTACACCTTC. It translates to CASAKDRGNYGYTF.

The gene calls are TRBV19 and TRBJ1-1; 7 nucleotides align to TRBD1. The junction had 5 bases not matched to a gene; V was cut back by 8 bases and J by 5 bases. CDR1 and CDR2 from the germline V gene are LNHDA and SQIVND (reference sequence). The CDR3 runs to 12 residues. CDR3 nucleotide sequence: TGTGCCAGTTTGACAGGGCGGACTGAAGCTTTCTTT. It yields the protein CASLTGRTEAFF.

V gene TRBV11-2 combines with J gene TRBJ1-2; no clear D. The CDR3 totals 16 residues. Germline CDR1 SGHAT, CDR2 FQNNGV. V was trimmed by 0 bases and J by 6 bases, leaving 17 bases between them. This CDR3 reads CASSLDMADFRHGYTF. The CDR3 DNA follows: TGTGCCAGCAGCTTAGACATGGCCGACTTTCGACATGGCTACACCTTC.

This clone was counted only a few times. The rearrangement links TRBV7-9 to TRBJ1-2, with D perhaps matching TRBD1 (6 bases). The CDR3 contains 14 residues. In germline, CDR1 is SEHNR, CDR2 FQNEAQ (reference sequence). The V end was cut by 4 bases, the J end by 5 bases, with 14 bases between. CDR3 amino acids: CASSSPGQTYGYTF. Here the CDR3 DNA reads TGTGCCAGCAGCTCACCGGGACAAACTTATGGCTACACCTTC.

The V call is TRBV12-3 or TRBV12-4, the J call TRBJ2-7; D is unclear. The CDR3 extends over 12 amino acids. V shed 3 bases and J shed 5 bases, with 8 bases lying between them. CDR3 DNA: TGTGCCAGCAGTTTCCGTATTGACGAGCAGTACTTC. Translated, it gives CASSFRIDEQYF.

The J gene is TRBJ2-2, the V gene TRBV4-1; a possible D gene is TRBD2 (6 bases). Germline assignment: CDR1 MGHRA and CDR2 YSYEKL. V was cut by 1 base and J by 0 bases, with 9 bases left in between. This CDR3 comprises 16 residues. CDR3 DNA: TGCGCCAGCAGCCAAGGGAAGCGGGCGAACACCGGGGAGCTGTTTTTT. Translation: CASSQGKRANTGELFF.

This clone is a singleton in its sample. This chain joins TRBV9 and TRBJ1-1, with D perhaps TRBD1 (5 bases). In germline, CDR1 is SGDLS, CDR2 YYNGEE. V lost 3 bases and J 5 bases, leaving 11 bases between the germline ends. CDR3 size: 13 residues. This CDR3 reads CASSAPGGTEAFF. CDR3 sequence (DNA): TGTGCCAGCAGCGCCCCGGGGGGAACTGAAGCTTTCTTT.